The clone carrying this T cell receptor (beta chain) was seen a single time. The antigen is undetermined. Expressed TCRB transcripts were sequenced after all isolated RNA was converted to cDNA. Clones were read by immunoSEQ multiplex PCR, and TCRdb kept only the in-frame ones, dropping some. This table has roughly 160,000 clones, around 8.3% appearing once. The source of the sample is a study of beta chain features in type 1 diabetes. Losses at the gene ends were 6 bases for V and 4 bases for J; bases not matched to a gene: 5. Germline assignment: CDR1 MNHEY and CDR2 SVGAGI. The CDR3 is 13 amino acids. Study results and limitations: All four CD4+ subsets of Type 1 diabetes patients contained TCRB CDR3s that were moderately but significantly shorter.

The receptor's source is a woman aged 18-30 years with type 1 diabetes. Sequenced material: central memory CD4+ T cells from blood. V and J are TRBV6-5 and TRBJ1-2; 7 positions match TRBD1. The CDR3 DNA sequence: TGTGCCAGCAGCCCGGGACAGACCTATGGCTACACCTTC. Protein product: CASSPGQTYGYTF.